The next 11 T cell receptor beta chains were all read from a single sample in a study of blood T cell repertoires in COVID-19 (TCRdb year 2020). The library was generated by the immunoSEQ multiplex PCR assay. TCRdb holds this immuneACCESS table with in-frame rearrangements only. Some clones are missing; in checked studies, unresolved V genes explain under half, and the rest has no known cause. This sample lists roughly 53,000 clones; around four fifths were detected once. The ten largest clones represent about 2.7% of the sample. Sequencing input: peripheral blood. These receptors were collected from a man aged 45 to 65 with acute or convalescent COVID-19.

The chain joins TRBV21-1 to TRBJ2-5; the table's D call of TRBD1 was not tested on the DNA. TRBV21-1 is a pseudogene segment. This CDR3 is built from 14 residues. The CDR3 spells CASSKEGREETQYF. CDR3 coding DNA: TGTGCCAGCAGCAAAGAAGGCAGGGAAGAGACCCAGTACTTC.

V usage is TRBV5-1 and J usage is TRBJ1-1, with TRBD1 matching 7 bases. This CDR3 comprises 16 residues. From germline, CDR1 is SGHRS and CDR2 YFSETQ. V lost 0 bases and J lost 0; bases outside the gene matches: 5. Here the CDR3 reads CASSLGDRIMNTEAFF. In nucleotides, the CDR3 is TGCGCCAGCAGCTTGGGGGACAGAATAATGAACACTGAAGCTTTCTTT.

V gene TRBV5-1 combines with J gene TRBJ1-2; 8 nucleotides agree with TRBD1. Germline assignment: CDR1 SGHRS and CDR2 YFSETQ. The CDR3 runs to 15 residues. V dropped 7 bases and J dropped 6; count of bases not matched to a gene: 14. The CDR3 nucleotides read TGCGCCAGCGGGACAGGCCTCTCAAGGGCTGATGGCTACACCTTC. Translation: CASGTGLSRADGYTF. Full variable domain (outside the CDR3, taken from reference TRBV5-1 and TRBJ1-2): KAGVTQTPRYLIKTRGQQVTLSCSPISGHRSVSWYQQTPGQGLQFLFEYFSETQRNKGNFPGRFSGRQFSNSRSEMNVSTLELGDSALYLCASGTGLSRADGYTFGSGTRLTVV.

V gene TRBV5-1 combines with J gene TRBJ2-1; possible D gene TRBD1, 5 bases. The germline gives CDR1 SGHRS, CDR2 YFSETQ. The CDR3 is made up of 15 amino acids. With 4 bases removed from V and 1 base from J, the gap between germline ends came to 12 bases. The CDR3 region has the DNA TGCGCCAGCAGCCCCAGGGAAAAGTCCTACAATGAGCAGTTCTTC. This encodes CASSPREKSYNEQFF. Complete variable domain (other parts from reference TRBV5-1 and TRBJ2-1): KAGVTQTPRYLIKTRGQQVTLSCSPISGHRSVSWYQQTPGQGLQFLFEYFSETQRNKGNFPGRFSGRQFSNSRSEMNVSTLELGDSALYLCASSPREKSYNEQFFGPGTRLTVL.

The rearrangement uses TRBV19 and TRBJ2-2; 9 bases line up with TRBD1. The germline gives CDR1 LNHDA, CDR2 SQIVND (reference sequence). CDR3 size: 15 residues. The V and J ends lost 7 bases and 6 bases, in that order; junction bases with no gene match: 9. Here the CDR3 reads CASNPTGGVPGELFF. CDR3 in DNA: TGTGCCAGTAACCCAACAGGGGGCGTACCCGGGGAGCTGTTTTTT.

The genes are TRBV4-1 and TRBJ2-1, with 11 nucleotides matching TRBD2. The CDR3 is made up of 16 amino acids. Trimming removed 2 bases from V and 4 bases from J; junction bases left unmatched: 4. CDR1 MGHRA and CDR2 YSYEKL come from the germline V gene. This CDR3 reads CASSQILAGGYNEQFF. The CDR3 DNA follows: TGCGCCAGCAGCCAAATCCTAGCGGGGGGATACAATGAGCAGTTCTTC.

The CDR3 region is CATSDLMGQGGETQYF. The DNA for the CDR3 is TGTGCCACCAGTGATTTGATGGGACAGGGTGGAGAGACCCAGTACTTC. The rearrangement joins TRBV24-1 to TRBJ2-5; 9 bases agree with TRBD1. The CDR3 sequence is 16 residues long. Germline V gene lookup returns CDR1 KGHDR and CDR2 SFDVKD. Trimming took 0 bases from V and 4 from J; bases not matched to a gene: 5.

The rearrangement links TRBV6-6 to TRBJ1-5; D ambiguous. Germline values: CDR1 MNHNY, CDR2 SVGAGI (reference sequence). The CDR3 is 11 amino acids. The ends were cut back, 6 bases at V and 10 bases at J, with 10 bases in the middle. CDR3 protein: CASSLEGPQHF. CDR3 DNA sequence: TGTGCCAGCAGCCTAGAAGGACCCCAGCATTTT.

J is TRBJ2-7 and V is TRBV7-2, with 12 positions matching TRBD2. Germline V lookup: CDR1 SGHTA, CDR2 FQGNSA. V lost 3 bases and J lost 1; bases outside the gene matches: 1. This CDR3 has 15 residues. The CDR3 DNA is TGTGCCAGCAGCTTTGGACTAGCGGGGTCCTACGAGCAGTACTTC. This translates into CASSFGLAGSYEQYF.

The chain employs TRBV13 and TRBJ1-1, with TRBD1 matching 8 bases. The germline gives CDR1 PRHDT, CDR2 FYEKMQ (reference sequence). The CDR3 is 12 residues long. Unmatched junction bases numbered 0, after V lost 5 bases and J lost 4 bases. The CDR3: CASSQGATEAFF. In DNA form, the CDR3 reads TGTGCCAGCAGCCAGGGGGCCACTGAAGCTTTCTTT.

The chain couples TRBV10-2 to TRBJ2-7; TRBD1 agrees at 9 bases. CDR3 length equals 16 residues. Germline V CDR1 and CDR2: WSHSY, SAAADI. V shed 3 bases and J 0 bases; nucleotides not matched to a gene: 6. The CDR3 loop is CASSDPGQGSSYEQYF. CDR3 sequence (DNA): TGCGCCAGCAGTGACCCGGGACAGGGAAGCTCCTACGAGCAGTACTTC.